The 5 T cell receptor beta chains reported below all come from one sample, sequenced in a study of T-cell memory formation after mild COVID-19. One entry per CDR3 protein results from TCRdb running MiXCR on the 5' RACE reads. Counted here are approximately 290,000 distinct CDR3 sequences, about a sixth occurring once; the ten biggest clones make up around a fifth. The sequencing sample was made of PBMCs or a T cell subset sorted from them (not recorded which). The receptors originated from a man aged 18-30 years who had mild COVID-19 (a few samples of this study predate the infection). Cell type and time point are not known.

This clonotype was seen a single time. This chain's CDR3 is CASRRKGGGDGYTF. In DNA form, the CDR3 reads TGTGCCAGCAGACGCAAAGGGGGAGGTGATGGCTACACCTTC. V usage is TRBV12-3 or TRBV12-4 and J usage is TRBJ1-2; the D gene is possibly TRBD1 (6 bases). V was cut by 6 bases and J by 6 bases, with 17 bases left in between. The CDR3 loop spans 14 amino acids.

This clonotype was counted many times. The CDR3 sequence: CATSEADTQYF. The CDR3 DNA is TGTGCCACCAGTGAGGCAGATACGCAGTATTTT. The genes are TRBV24-1 and TRBJ2-3; D remains unclear. The CDR3 is made up of 11 amino acids. Germline V lookup: CDR1 KGHDR, CDR2 SFDVKD. V was shortened by 4 bases and J by 4 bases, with 2 bases between the two germline ends.

The chain has TRBV7-2 and TRBJ2-7, with 8 nucleotides matching TRBD1. V gave up 3 bases and J gave up 2 bases; unmatched junction bases: 6. Germline V lookup: CDR1 SGHTA, CDR2 FQGNSA. The length of the CDR3 is 15 residues. The CDR3 is CASSFQTGATYEQYV. CDR3 DNA sequence: TGTGCCAGCAGCTTTCAGACAGGGGCAACCTACGAGCAGTACGTC.

This clonotype was detected only a few times. This sequence joins TRBV7-7 and TRBJ2-1; 7 bases fit TRBD2. The CDR3 extends over 14 amino acids. V shed 6 bases and J 9 bases; nucleotides not matched to a gene: 11. Per the germline V gene, CDR1 is SSHAT and CDR2 is FNYEAQ (reference sequence). This CDR3 is CASSPGLPGGEQFF. The CDR3 nucleotides are TGTGCCAGCAGTCCCGGACTCCCGGGAGGTGAGCAGTTCTTC.

The chain joins TRBV4-3 to TRBJ1-2; 9 bases fit TRBD1. Germline V lookup: CDR1 LGHNA, CDR2 YSLEER. The length of the CDR3 is 15 residues. Losses at the gene ends were 2 bases for V and 4 bases for J; bases not matched to a gene: 5. The CDR3 spells CASSQTGTGFYGYTF. For the CDR3, the DNA is TGCGCCAGCAGCCAAACCGGGACAGGGTTCTATGGCTACACCTTC.